Listed here are 4 T cell receptor beta chains from one sample, sequenced in a study of T cell repertoires in aging, cancer and after chemotherapy. TCR beta rearrangements were amplified from peripheral blood genomic DNA. Rearranged V-D-J TRB sequences were amplified with a mixed TRB-A/B primer pool. TCRdb reprocessed the multiplex PCR reads via MiXCR and lists one record per CDR3 protein. The sample carries around 9,500 distinct CDR3 sequences, around 57% recorded once. The specimen was blood. The source is a human donor in good health.

V is TRBV5-4 and J is TRBJ1-1; 10 bases are a match to TRBD1. The germline CDR1 and CDR2 sequences are SGHNT and YYREEE (reference sequence). This CDR3 has 14 amino acids. The ends lost 2 bases at V and 6 bases at J; junction bases unmatched: 4. The CDR3 loop reads CASSLWDRGAEAFF. In DNA form, the CDR3 reads TGTGCCAGCAGCTTATGGGACAGGGGCGCTGAAGCTTTCTTT.

This chain links TRBV6-5 with TRBJ2-1, with 10 bases that match TRBD1. With 5 bases clipped from V and 4 bases from J, the junction kept 8 bases outside the gene matches. This CDR3 region has 16 residues. From germline, CDR1 is MNHEY and CDR2 SVGAGI. This chain's CDR3 is CASSRIRDRGYNEQFF. CDR3 bases: TGTGCCAGCAGTCGGATCCGGGACAGGGGTTACAATGAGCAGTTCTTC.

The chain has TRBV4-3 and TRBJ2-5; 8 bases are a match to TRBD2. This CDR3 region has 17 residues. Germline V gene lookup returns CDR1 LGHNA and CDR2 YSLEER. V dropped 1 base and J dropped 0; count of bases not matched to a gene: 7. The CDR3: CASSQASGGGYQETQYF. As DNA, the CDR3 is TGCGCCAGCAGCCAAGCATCGGGGGGGGGCTACCAAGAGACCCAGTACTTC.

The chain carries TRBV5-6 and TRBJ2-7, with TRBD2 matching over 7 bases. The CDR3 extends over 14 amino acids. Germline assignment: CDR1 SGHDT and CDR2 YYEEEE. V was pared by 1 base and J by 2 bases, with 3 bases of the junction left unmatched. The CDR3 sequence: CASSLMAGAYEQYF. In DNA, the CDR3 is TGTGCCAGCAGCTTGATGGCGGGAGCCTACGAGCAGTACTTC.